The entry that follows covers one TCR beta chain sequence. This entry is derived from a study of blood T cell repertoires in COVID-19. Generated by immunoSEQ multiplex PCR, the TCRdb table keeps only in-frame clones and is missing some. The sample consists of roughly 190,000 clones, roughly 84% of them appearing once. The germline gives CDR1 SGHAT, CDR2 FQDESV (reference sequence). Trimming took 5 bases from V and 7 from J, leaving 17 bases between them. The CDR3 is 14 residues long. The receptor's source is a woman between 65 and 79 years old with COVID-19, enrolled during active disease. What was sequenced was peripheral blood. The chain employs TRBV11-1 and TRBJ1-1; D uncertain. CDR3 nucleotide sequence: TGTGCCAGCAGCCGAGAGGGCTTTCCGGGTGAAGCTTTCTTT. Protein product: CASSREGFPGEAFF.